This TCR beta chain comes out of a study of cytomegalovirus exposure and HLA in healthy donors. The CDR3 runs to 18 residues. Germline trimming cut 5 bases from V and 4 bases from J; bases unmatched to any gene: 11. Per the germline V gene, CDR1 is MNHEY and CDR2 is SMNVEV (reference sequence). The PCR contained 60 Vbeta and 13 Jbeta primers. Produced via immunoSEQ multiplex PCR; TCRdb's table is partial and in-frame only. The sample gives over 150,000 clones, 65% to 85% of which show up once; about 5.6% is in the top ten. Sequences were obtained from PBMCs. The chain links TRBV27 to TRBJ2-1; 13 bases fit TRBD2. The TCR was taken from a woman aged 40 to 49 in good health and CMV-seropositive. The CDR3 region is CASSLHRPGLAGYNEQFF. The CDR3 DNA reads TGTGCCAGCAGTCTCCACCGACCGGGACTAGCGGGGTACAATGAGCAGTTCTTC.